This TCR beta chain was sequenced in a study of blood T cell repertoires in COVID-19. Under the authors' procedure: Reference gene primer amplification gave estimated nucleated cell counts. The method was immunoSEQ multiplex PCR; TCRdb's version includes in-frame clones alone and lacks a portion of them. Clone size and V and J calls were adopted from that table, with D and trimming inferred from the DNA. The table records over 130,000 clones, 84% of them present only once. With V trimmed by 8 bases and J by 3 bases, 6 bases remained unmatched. The germline V gene encodes CDR1 MNHEY and CDR2 SVGAGI. The CDR3 has 14 amino acids. Patients at the Seattle site were enrolled during active infection and followed longitudinally.

This TCR derives from a man younger than 45 with COVID-19, enrolled during active disease. The rearrangement links TRBV6-5 to TRBJ2-7, with 11 bases that match TRBD1. Sequenced sample: peripheral blood. This CDR3 reads CASRRGQGDYEQYF. DNA of the CDR3: TGTGCCAGCCGGAGGGGACAGGGGGACTACGAGCAGTACTTC.